The entry below gives a single TCR beta chain sequence along with its context. As yet, its antigen is unknown. This sample was included in a study of Tregs in tolerant kidney transplant recipients. Looking at the study overall: Mixed chimerism was transient after nonmyeloablative marrow transplants from related graft donors. Study-wide results and caveats: Activated donor B cell expansion appeared to reveal the most relevant donor-specific TCRbeta repertoire.

Clones were sequenced by immunoSEQ multiplex PCR, and TCRdb holds only the in-frame ones, with some missing. The sample includes just under 65,000 clones, roughly 98% seen only once; the top ten take nearly 0.35%. The CDR3 loop spans 15 amino acids. Trimming took 4 bases from V and 0 from J; bases not matched to a gene: 5. Germline CDR1 reads SGDLS; CDR2 reads YYNGEE. This TCR derives from a human donor who received a combined kidney and bone marrow transplant. Sequencing used Tregs from blood, obtained before the transplant. The chain links TRBV9 to TRBJ1-1, with 8 bases lining up with TRBD1. DNA of the CDR3: TGTGCCAGCAGCTCAAGGGACAGGATGAACACTGAAGCTTTCTTT. Residues: CASSSRDRMNTEAFF.